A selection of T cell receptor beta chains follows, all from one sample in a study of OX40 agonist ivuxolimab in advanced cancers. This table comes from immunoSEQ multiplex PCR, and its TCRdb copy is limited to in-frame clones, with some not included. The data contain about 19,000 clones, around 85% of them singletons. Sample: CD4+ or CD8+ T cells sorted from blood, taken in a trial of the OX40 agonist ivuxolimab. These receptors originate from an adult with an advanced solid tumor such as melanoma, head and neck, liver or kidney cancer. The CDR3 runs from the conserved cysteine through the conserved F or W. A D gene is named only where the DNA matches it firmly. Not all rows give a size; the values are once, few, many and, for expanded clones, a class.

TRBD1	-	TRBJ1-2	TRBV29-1	TGCAGCGTTGCCCCCCGGGGGGAAGGGGGCGGTAACTATGGCTACACCTTC	CSVAPRGEGGGNYGYTF
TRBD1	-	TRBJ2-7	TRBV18	TGTGCCAGCTCAGCCGGGACAGGCTCCTACGAGCAGTACTTC	CASSAGTGSYEQYF
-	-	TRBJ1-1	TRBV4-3	TGCGCCAGCAGCCCTGGAACCCCGGGGACTGAAGCTTTCTTT	CASSPGTPGTEAFF
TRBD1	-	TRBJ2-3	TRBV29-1	TGCAGCGTGGTAACGGGACAGGGCGCATCAAATACGCAGTATTTT	CSVVTGQGASNTQYF
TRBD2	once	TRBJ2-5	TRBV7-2	TGTGCCAGCAGCTTAAGTAGCGGGAGGGAAGAGACCCAGTACTTC	CASSLSSGREETQYF
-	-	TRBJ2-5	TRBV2	TGTGCCAGCAGTACCCCGGGAAACGGGGAGACCCAGTACTTC	CASSTPGNGETQYF
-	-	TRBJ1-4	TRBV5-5	TGTGCCAGCAGCTTGCGGACAGCAAATGAAAAACTGTTTTTT	CASSLRTANEKLFF
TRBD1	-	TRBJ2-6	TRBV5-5	TGTGCCAGCAGAACAGGACAGGCCGTTTATAACTCTGGGGCCAACGTCCTGACTTTC	CASRTGQAVYNSGANVLTF
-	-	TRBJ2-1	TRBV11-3	TGTGCCAGCAGCTTAGGACAGGCCGGAGGAAATGAGCAGTTCTTC	CASSLGQAGGNEQFF
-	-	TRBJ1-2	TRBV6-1	TGTGCCAGCAGTGAACTCCTAGAAGGCTACACCTTC	CASSELLEGYTF
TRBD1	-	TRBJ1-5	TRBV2	TGTGCCAGCGGTCGGGACAGTAACAATCAGCCCCAGCATTTT	CASGRDSNNQPQHF
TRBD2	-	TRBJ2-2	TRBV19	TGTGCCAGTAGTACAGGGACTAGCGGTGGCGGGGAGCTGTTTTTT	CASSTGTSGGGELFF
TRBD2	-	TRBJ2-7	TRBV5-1	TGCGCCAGCAGCTTGGGGACTAGCGGGAGCGTGGGCGAGCAGTACTTC	CASSLGTSGSVGEQYF
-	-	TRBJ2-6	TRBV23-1	TGCGCCAGCAGCCAACAGAGCTCTGGGGCCAACGTCCTGACTTTC	CASSQQSSGANVLTF
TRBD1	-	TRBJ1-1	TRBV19	TGTGCCAGTAGTCCAGGGGGTAATGAAGCTTTCTTT	CASSPGGNEAFF
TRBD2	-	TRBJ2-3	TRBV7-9	TGTGCCAGCAGCTCCGGGGGGTCAGATACGCAGTATTTT	CASSSGGSDTQYF
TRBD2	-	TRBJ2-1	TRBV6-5	TGTGCCGGCAGTCCCGGACTAGCGGGGGTCCTCGAGCAGTTCTTC	CAGSPGLAGVLEQFF
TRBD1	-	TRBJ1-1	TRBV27	TGTGCCAGCAGCCGAGGGGGCTTCACTGAAGCTTTCTTT	CASSRGGFTEAFF
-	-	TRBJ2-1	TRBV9	TGTGCCAGCAGCGTTATCCGCGTTGCGGTTGAGAGCTCCTACAATGAGCAGTTCTTC	CASSVIRVAVESSYNEQFF
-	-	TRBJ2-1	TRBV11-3	TGTGCCAGCAGCTCCTTTCAGCTAGCGACTTCCTACAATGAGCAGTTCTTC	CASSSFQLATSYNEQFF
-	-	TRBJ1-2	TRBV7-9	TGTGCCGGCAGCCCCCCGGCGGGCAGGGAGTATGGCTACACCTTC	CAGSPPAGREYGYTF
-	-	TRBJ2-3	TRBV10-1	TGCGCCAGCCGCTCCGCCGGTACGCAGTATTTT	CASRSAGTQYF
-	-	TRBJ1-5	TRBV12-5	TGTGCTAGTGGTTCCGCTAACGGGGGGACGTGGGGCAATCAGCCCCAGCATTTT	CASGSANGGTWGNQPQHF
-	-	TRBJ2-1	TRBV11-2	TGTGCCAGCAGCCCAAACTTACTACTGAACAATGAGCAGTTCTTC	CASSPNLLLNNEQFF
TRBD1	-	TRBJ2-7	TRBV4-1	TGCGCCAGCAGCCAATACGACAGGGGCACCTACGAGCAGTACTTC	CASSQYDRGTYEQYF
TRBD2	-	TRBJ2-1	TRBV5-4	TGTGCCAGCAGCTTGGTGTCTAGCGGAAACCAGTTCTTC	CASSLVSSGNQFF
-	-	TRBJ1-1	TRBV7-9	TGTGCCAGCAGTTTGATAGTCCCTGGGAGTCAAGCTTTCTTT	CASSLIVPGSQAFF
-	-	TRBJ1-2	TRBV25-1	TGTGCCAGCAGTGCGTTGGGAGAGAGCTATGGCTACACCTTC	CASSALGESYGYTF
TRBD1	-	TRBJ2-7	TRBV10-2	TGCGCCAGCAGTGGCCGGGACAGGGGGCAGTTCGAGCAGTACTTC	CASSGRDRGQFEQYF
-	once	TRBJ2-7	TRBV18	TGTGCCAGCTCGCTAGCAGGAACCCTCTACGAGCAGTACTTC	CASSLAGTLYEQYF
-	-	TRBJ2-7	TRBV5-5	TGTGCCAGCAGCCCGTATAGAGACAGATACGAGCAGTACTTC	CASSPYRDRYEQYF
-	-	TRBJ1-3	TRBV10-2	TGCGCCAGCAGTGAAGGTCCGCACTCTGGAAACACCATATATTTT	CASSEGPHSGNTIYF
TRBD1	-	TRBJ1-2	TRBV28	TGTGCCAGCAGTTTGGGACAGATTTATGGCTACACCTTC	CASSLGQIYGYTF
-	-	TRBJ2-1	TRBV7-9	TGTGCCAGCAGTCCTCGACAGAGCTCCTACAATGAGCAGTTCTTC	CASSPRQSSYNEQFF
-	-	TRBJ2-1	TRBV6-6	TGTGCCAGCAGTTACTCGAAGGGACAAGGCTTATATGAGCAGTTCTTC	CASSYSKGQGLYEQFF
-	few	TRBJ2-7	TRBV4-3	TGCGCCAGCAGCCAAGATATTCAGTCGGCACTAGGGGGCTACGAGCAGTACTTC	CASSQDIQSALGGYEQYF
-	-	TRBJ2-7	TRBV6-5	TGTGCCAGCAGCATACCCCCAGCGTACGAGCAGTACTTC	CASSIPPAYEQYF
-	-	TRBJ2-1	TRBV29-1	TGCAGCGATGGACACTTAAACAATGAGCAGTTCTTC	CSDGHLNNEQFF
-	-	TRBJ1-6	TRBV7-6	TGTGCCAGCAGCTCGGACAGTTCGAATTCACCCCTCCACTTT	CASSSDSSNSPLHF
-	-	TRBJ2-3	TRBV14	TGTGCCAGCAGCCGACTAGGTTCGGGTACGCAGTATTTT	CASSRLGSGTQYF
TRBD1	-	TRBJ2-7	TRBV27	TGTGCCAGCCGCCAGAAGGGGACAGGATTCTCCTACGAGCAGTACTTC	CASRQKGTGFSYEQYF
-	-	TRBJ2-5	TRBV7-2	TGTGCCAGCAGCTTACGGATAGGCGGGACGGAGGGCCAAGAGACCCAGTACTTC	CASSLRIGGTEGQETQYF
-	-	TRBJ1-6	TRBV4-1	TGCGCCAGCAGCCAAGGGGGAAGGGGCTCCTATAATTCACCCCTCCACTTT	CASSQGGRGSYNSPLHF
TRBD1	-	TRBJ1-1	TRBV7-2	TGTGCCAGCAGCCAAGATAGTGGGACAGGAAACACTGAAGCTTTCTTT	CASSQDSGTGNTEAFF
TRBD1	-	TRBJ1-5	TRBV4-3	TGCGCCAGCAGCCAAGGACAGGGGGGACGACAGCCCCAGCATTTT	CASSQGQGGRQPQHF
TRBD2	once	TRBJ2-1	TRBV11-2	TGTGCCAGCAGCTTAGTGTCGGGAGGACTACCCAATGAGCAGTTCTTC	CASSLVSGGLPNEQFF
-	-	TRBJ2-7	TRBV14	TGTGCCAGCAGCCAAGGGACTGCCTACGAGCAGTACTTC	CASSQGTAYEQYF
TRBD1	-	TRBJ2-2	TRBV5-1	TGCGCCAGCAGCTCAGGGGGCTCGACCGGGGAGCTGTTTTTT	CASSSGGSTGELFF
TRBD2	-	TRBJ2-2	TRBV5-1	TGCGCCAGCAGCTGGAATGTGGGAGGGGAGGCCGGGGAGCTGTTTTTT	CASSWNVGGEAGELFF
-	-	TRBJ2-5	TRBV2	TGTGCCAGTTCCCAAGAGACCCAGTACTTC	CASSQETQYF
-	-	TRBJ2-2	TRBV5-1	TGCGCCAGCAGCTTTAAAGCGCCGGACACCGGGGAGCTGTTTTTT	CASSFKAPDTGELFF
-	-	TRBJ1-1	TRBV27	TGTGCCAGCAGTCACCTAAGTGAGGGACGCCCCGGTGAAGCTTTCTTT	CASSHLSEGRPGEAFF
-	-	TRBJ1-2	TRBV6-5	TGTGCCAGCAGTTACCGCGACGGGGGGCGCGACTACACCTTC	CASSYRDGGRDYTF
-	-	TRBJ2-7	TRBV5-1	TGCGCCAGCAGCTTGGGGGGGACCTACGAGCAGTACTTC	CASSLGGTYEQYF
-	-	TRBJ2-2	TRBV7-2	TGTGCCAGCAGCTACCGAACAGGGACCGGGGAGCTGTTTTTT	CASSYRTGTGELFF